A single sample is the source of the 25 T cell receptor beta chains below, sequenced in a study of technical replicates of blood from several donors. Assay used: immunoSEQ multiplex PCR; TCRdb lists only in-frame clones, some missing. This sample has approximately 97,000 clones; approximately 96% occur once, and the top ten carry approximately 0.38%. The sample was T cells isolated from PBMCs. These TCRs come from a human donor in good health.

V and J are TRBV27 and TRBJ2-7; D might be TRBD1 (7 bases). This CDR3 is 15 amino acids long. V was cut by 2 bases and J by 3 bases, with 14 bases left in between. Germline CDR1 MNHEY, CDR2 SMNVEV (reference sequence). The CDR3 loop is CASSLRGDSSYEQYF. As DNA, the CDR3 is TGTGCCAGCAGTTTAAGGGGGGACAGTAGCTACGAGCAGTACTTC.

The chain joins TRBV28 to TRBJ2-1; weak D call: TRBD2 (5 bases). V lost 2 bases and J lost 8, with 10 bases in between. The CDR3 has 13 amino acids. CDR1 and CDR2 (germline): MDHEN, SYDVKM. The CDR3 nucleotides read TGTGCCAGCAGTTTAGGAGGACGGGATGAGCAGTTCTTC. This translates into CASSLGGRDEQFF.

This chain connects TRBV11-3 to TRBJ2-1, with 13 bases aligning to TRBD2. The V gene's germline CDR1 is SGHNT and CDR2 YENEEA. This CDR3 is built from 14 residues. Germline trimming cut 4 bases from V and 9 bases from J; bases unmatched to any gene: 3. CDR3 amino acids: CASSWGLAGSEQFF. CDR3 bases: TGTGCCAGCAGCTGGGGACTAGCGGGAAGTGAGCAGTTCTTC.

This sequence joins TRBV7-9 and TRBJ2-5, with 8 bases lining up with TRBD1. V lost 3 bases and J lost 2; bases outside the gene matches: 5. The CDR3 sequence is 15 residues long. Germline V gene data show CDR1 as SEHNR and CDR2 as FQNEAQ (reference sequence). The CDR3: CASSFLRDRQETQYF. The CDR3 nucleotides are TGTGCCAGCAGCTTTCTCCGGGACAGGCAAGAGACCCAGTACTTC.

The rearrangement uses TRBV11-1 and TRBJ1-1; D remains ambiguous. Germline CDR1 is SGHAT and CDR2 is FQDESV (reference sequence). The CDR3 consists of 18 residues. With 4 bases removed from V and 1 base from J, the gap between germline ends came to 22 bases. The DNA of the CDR3 is TGTGCCAGCAGCTCCCACGGAGTGTCAGCACCTTCGAACACTGAAGCTTTCTTT. It is translated as CASSSHGVSAPSNTEAFF.

The chain combines TRBV19 with TRBJ2-5; D is possibly TRBD2 (6 bases). This CDR3 spans 15 amino acids. The V end lost 0 bases, the J end lost 8 bases, and 16 bases lay between the germline ends. Germline values: CDR1 LNHDA, CDR2 SQIVND (reference sequence). The DNA of the CDR3 is TGTGCCAGTAGTATAGACCGTGTTGAGACTAGTACCCAGTACTTC. Amino acid sequence: CASSIDRVETSTQYF.

The chain joins TRBV6-1 to TRBJ2-7, with 14 bases fitting TRBD2. CDR3 length: 14 amino acids. V lost 11 bases, J lost 0 bases, and 3 bases stayed unmatched. Germline V gene lookup returns CDR1 MNHNS and CDR2 SASEGT. The CDR3 nucleotides are TGTGCCGGAGGGACTAGCGGGAGCTCCTACGAGCAGTACTTC. Protein sequence: CAGGTSGSSYEQYF.

This chain uses TRBV20-1 with TRBJ1-2; D is uncertain. The ends were cut back, 4 bases at V and 6 bases at J, with 9 bases in the middle. Germline assignment: CDR1 DFQATT and CDR2 SNEGSKA (reference sequence). The CDR3 runs to 11 residues. The CDR3 loop is CSATGLNGYTF. The CDR3 coding sequence is TGCAGTGCTACAGGACTTAATGGCTACACCTTC.

CDR3 DNA: TGTGCCAGCAGCCTGGGACTAGCGGGAGTAACCGGGGAGCTGTTTTTT. Its translation is CASSLGLAGVTGELFF. The chain combines TRBV5-6 with TRBJ2-2; 14 nucleotides agree with TRBD2. V shed 4 bases and J 5 bases; nucleotides not matched to a gene: 4. Per the germline V gene, CDR1 is SGHDT and CDR2 is YYEEEE. The CDR3 runs to 16 residues.

This clone was observed a few times. In nucleotides, the CDR3 is TGTGCCAGCAGTTTAGGACATAACACTGAAGCTTTCTTT. It specifies CASSLGHNTEAFF. This chain links TRBV28 with TRBJ1-1, with D tentatively TRBD1 (5 bases). This CDR3 contains 13 residues. Germline-derived CDR1 and CDR2 are MDHEN and SYDVKM. V was shortened by 2 bases and J by 2 bases, with 6 bases between the two germline ends.

This clone was seen once. The V call is TRBV28, the J call TRBJ2-2; D possibly corresponds to TRBD2 (5 bases). Trimming pared 2 bases from V and 3 bases from J, leaving 10 bases between. Looked up from germline, CDR1 is MDHEN and CDR2 is SYDVKM. The CDR3 spans 15 residues. The DNA of the CDR3 is TGTGCCAGCAGTTTAGATACCGGGGACACCGGGGAGCTGTTTTTT. It yields the protein CASSLDTGDTGELFF.

The chain employs TRBV5-5 and TRBJ1-2; D may be TRBD1 (5 bases). V was cut by 7 bases and J by 2 bases, with 9 bases left in between. This CDR3 contains 12 residues. Germline CDR1 is SGHKS and CDR2 is YYEKEE (reference sequence). The CDR3 nucleotides are TGTGCCAGCCGACAGTTCAACTATGGCTACACCTTC. Translated: CASRQFNYGYTF. Supplemented by reference TRBV5-5 and TRBJ1-2, the full variable domain reads DAGVTQSPTHLIKTRGQQVTLRCSPISGHKSVSWYQQVLGQGPQFIFQYYEKEERGRGNFPDRFSARQFPNYSSELNVNALLLGDSALYLCASRQFNYGYTFGSGTRLTVV.

This chain joins TRBV7-2 and TRBJ1-1; D unclear. The germline V gene has CDR1 SGHTA and CDR2 FQGNSA. The germline V and J ends were trimmed by 1 base and 7 bases, with 4 bases remaining between them. The CDR3 covers 11 residues. The CDR3 reads CASSLVLEAFF. CDR3 bases: TGTGCCAGCAGCTTAGTTCTTGAAGCTTTCTTT.

This chain connects TRBV5-4 to TRBJ2-7; TRBD1 matches at 9 bases. The CDR3 sequence is 13 residues long. Losses at the gene ends were 4 bases for V and 5 bases for J; bases not matched to a gene: 4. Germline V gene sequence: CDR1 SGHNT, CDR2 YYREEE (reference sequence). The CDR3 DNA is TGTGCCAGCAGCATGGGACAGGGCGACGAGCAGTACTTC. This sequence encodes CASSMGQGDEQYF.

V and J are TRBV2 and TRBJ2-1; a weak D match, TRBD2 (6 bases). CDR1 is SNHLY and CDR2 is FYNNEI in the germline V gene. The germline V and J ends were trimmed by 6 bases and 10 bases, with 10 bases remaining between them. The CDR3 extends over 11 amino acids. The CDR3 reads CASRLTSEQFF. The DNA for the CDR3 is TGTGCCAGCAGGCTTACTAGCGAGCAGTTCTTC.

V and J are TRBV9 and TRBJ1-1, with TRBD1 matching over 8 bases. J was trimmed by 1 base and V by 5 bases; bases with no gene match: 4. Per the germline V gene, CDR1 is SGDLS and CDR2 is YYNGEE. The CDR3 spans 14 residues. DNA of the CDR3: TGTGCCAGCAGGGACAGGGCCGGGAACACTGAAGCTTTCTTT. Encoded protein: CASRDRAGNTEAFF.

The V and J genes are TRBV6-1 and TRBJ2-7; 7 bases agree with TRBD1. V lost 0 bases, J lost 4 bases, and 6 bases stayed unmatched. The CDR3 is 15 residues long. Germline assignment: CDR1 MNHNS and CDR2 SASEGT. The chain's CDR3 is CASSEARDSLYEQYF. The CDR3 coding sequence is TGTGCCAGCAGTGAAGCCAGGGACAGCTTATACGAGCAGTACTTC.

The J gene is TRBJ2-3, the V gene TRBV30, with 7 bases aligning to TRBD2. The CDR3 loop spans 14 amino acids. The germline V gene encodes CDR1 GTSNPN and CDR2 SVGIG (reference sequence). Germline trimming cut 0 bases from V and 7 bases from J; bases unmatched to any gene: 7. CDR3 sequence reads: CAWSVRGGANTQYF. For the CDR3, the DNA is TGTGCCTGGAGTGTAAGGGGAGGGGCAAATACGCAGTATTTT. Full variable domain (remainder filled in from reference TRBV30 and TRBJ2-3): SQTIHQWPATLVQPVGSPLSLECTVEGTSNPNLYWYRQAAGRGLQLLFYSVGIGQISSEVPQNLSASRPQDRQFILSSKKLLLSDSGFYLCAWSVRGGANTQYFGPGTRLTVL.

This sequence joins TRBV6-6 and TRBJ2-7, with D possibly being TRBD2 (6 bases). CDR1 and CDR2 from the germline V gene are MNHNY and SVGAGI (reference sequence). CDR3 size: 14 residues. V was clipped by 6 bases and J by 0 bases, with 12 bases between them. The CDR3 coding sequence is TGTGCCAGCAGCCCGGGGGTCGGCTCCTACGAGCAGTACTTC. It encodes CASSPGVGSYEQYF.

V is TRBV5-1 and J is TRBJ2-7, with D possibly being TRBD1 (6 bases). Trimming left V 4 bases short and J 2 bases short, with 13 bases between. Per germline, CDR1 SGHRS and CDR2 YFSETQ. There are 14 residues in the CDR3. The CDR3 DNA is TGCGCCAGCAGCCCCGACAGGTTTCCCTACGAGCAGTACTTC. Residues: CASSPDRFPYEQYF.

The rearrangement uses TRBV11-3 and TRBJ2-5; D is possibly TRBD2 (7 bases). In germline, CDR1 is SGHNT, CDR2 YENEEA. This CDR3 has 13 residues. V lost 7 bases and J 4 bases, leaving 13 bases between the germline ends. CDR3 loop: CASNPGGRETQYF. The CDR3 DNA follows: TGTGCCAGCAACCCCGGGGGGCGAGAGACCCAGTACTTC.

Here the CDR3 reads CASSQGTVNTGELFF. For the CDR3, the DNA is TGCGCCAGCAGCCAAGGGACAGTGAACACCGGGGAGCTGTTTTTT. The chain has TRBV4-1 and TRBJ2-2; maybe TRBD1 (6 bases). Between the trimmed V and J ends, which lost 1 base and 1 base, there was a span of 7 bases. Germline assignment: CDR1 MGHRA and CDR2 YSYEKL. CDR3 size: 15 residues.

The J gene is TRBJ2-2, the V gene TRBV9; no clear D. From germline, CDR1 is SGDLS and CDR2 YYNGEE. V was clipped by 0 bases and J by 1 base, with 7 bases between them. This CDR3 has 15 amino acids. The CDR3 region is CASSVGQWNTGELFF. CDR3 bases: TGTGCCAGCAGCGTAGGGCAGTGGAACACCGGGGAGCTGTTTTTT.

The rearrangement uses TRBV5-1 and TRBJ1-1, with 7 bases lining up with TRBD1. Trimming removed 7 bases from V and 3 bases from J; junction bases left unmatched: 9. The CDR3 has 14 residues. Germline V gene data show CDR1 as SGHRS and CDR2 as YFSETQ. CDR3 sequence: CASGRQGEDTEAFF. The CDR3 DNA sequence: TGCGCCAGCGGCAGACAGGGCGAGGACACTGAAGCTTTCTTT.

The chain is built from TRBV5-1 and TRBJ2-5, with 11 bases identical to TRBD1. CDR3 length: 18 residues. With 0 bases clipped from V and 1 base from J, the junction kept 8 bases outside the gene matches. Germline values: CDR1 SGHRS, CDR2 YFSETQ. CDR3 in DNA: TGCGCCAGCAGCTTGGCTCGGACAGGGGGCTTAGGCCAAGAGACCCAGTACTTC. As protein: CASSLARTGGLGQETQYF.